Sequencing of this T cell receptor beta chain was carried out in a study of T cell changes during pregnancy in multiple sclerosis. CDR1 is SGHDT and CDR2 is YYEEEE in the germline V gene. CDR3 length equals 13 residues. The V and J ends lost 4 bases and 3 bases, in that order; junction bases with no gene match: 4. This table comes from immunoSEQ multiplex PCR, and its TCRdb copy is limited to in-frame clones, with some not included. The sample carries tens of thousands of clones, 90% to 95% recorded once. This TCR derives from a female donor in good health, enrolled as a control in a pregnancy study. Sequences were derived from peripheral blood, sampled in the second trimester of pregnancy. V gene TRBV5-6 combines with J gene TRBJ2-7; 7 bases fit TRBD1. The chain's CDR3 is CASSGRGHYEQYF. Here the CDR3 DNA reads TGTGCCAGCAGCGGAAGGGGGCACTACGAGCAGTACTTC.